The 23 T cell receptor beta chains below all came from one sample that was sequenced in a study of vaccination and CD4 T cells after COVID-19 (dated by TCRdb to between 2020 and 2023). Library construction relied on PCR. Sequencing instrument: Illumina iSeq 100. DNA from cultured CD4+ T cells was subjected to TCR sequencing with the Oncomine TCR Beta short-read assay at the Johns Hopkins FTIC core. Using fastp at Q25 and MiXCR, TCRdb reprocessed the public reads and kept productive beta chains. Duplicate CDR3 protein sequences are folded into a single record with the most common DNA and genes. This sample lists 13,000 to 15,000 distinct CDR3 sequences; about a third were detected once. 36% of the sample is in the top ten clones. No cognate antigen is known for these TCRs. The treatment or condition label, as the study defines it: approximately 10-day PBMC culture with coronavirus spike peptide pools or control peptides (ViraFEST assay).

The specimen sequenced was cultured CD4+ T cells from blood. All receptors derive from a human donor with COVID-19.

CDR3 sequence: CASRLEAGDRYEQYF. The CDR3 DNA is TGTGCCAGCCGCCTGGAGGCGGGGGATAGATACGAGCAGTACTTC. The chain employs TRBV21-1 and TRBJ2-7; TRBD1 is the table's D call, not checked against the DNA. TRBV21-1 is shown as a pseudogene. The CDR3 covers 15 residues.

The gene calls are TRBV4-1 and TRBJ1-1, with D tentatively TRBD1 (5 bases). Trimming removed 1 base at V and 4 bases at J, with 10 bases between. CDR3 size: 14 residues. CDR1 is MGHRA, CDR2 YSYEKL, per germline. CDR3 bases: TGCGCCAGCAGCCAAGGGGCAGGGTCCACTGAAGCTTTCTTT. Protein: CASSQGAGSTEAFF.

The V and J genes are TRBV28 and TRBJ1-4, with 9 bases identical to TRBD1. The V gene end was trimmed by 10 bases and the J gene end by 4 bases; junction bases not matched to a gene: 4. Germline lookup yields CDR1 MDHEN and CDR2 SYDVKM. This CDR3 is built from 13 residues. DNA for the CDR3: TGTGCCATACAGGGGGCGGTTAATGAAAAACTGTTTTTT. It yields the protein CAIQGAVNEKLFF.

The chain has TRBV15 and TRBJ2-7; 7 bases align to TRBD1. Per germline, CDR1 LNHNV and CDR2 YYDKDF (reference sequence). This CDR3 comprises 15 residues. Unmatched junction bases numbered 8, after V lost 2 bases and J lost 4 bases. In DNA, the CDR3 is TGTGCCACCAGCAGATCCGGGACAGTAACATACGAGCAGTACTTC. Amino acid sequence: CATSRSGTVTYEQYF. Full variable domain (rest looked up from reference TRBV15 and TRBJ2-7): DAMVIQNPRYQVTQFGKPVTLSCSQTLNHNVMYWYQQKSSQAPKLLFHYYDKDFNNEADTPDNFQSRRPNTSFCFLDIRSPGLGDTAMYLCATSRSGTVTYEQYFGPGTRLTVT.

This clonotype was recorded once. This sequence joins TRBV6-1 and TRBJ1-5; TRBD1 is a possible D gene (6 bases). Germline CDR1 MNHNS, CDR2 SASEGT. The CDR3 totals 13 residues. V was cut by 6 bases and J by 9 bases, with 15 bases left in between. The CDR3 loop reads CASRDSTLGPQHF. As DNA, the CDR3 is TGTGCCAGCAGGGACAGTACTCTCGGGCCCCAGCATTTT.

The chain carries TRBV12-3 or TRBV12-4 and TRBJ1-2; TRBD1 matches at 9 bases. The length of the CDR3 is 15 residues. V gave up 6 bases and J gave up 4 bases; unmatched junction bases: 9. The CDR3 region is CASSPNRGLGYGYTF. The CDR3 coding sequence is TGTGCCAGCAGCCCAAACAGGGGGCTCGGCTATGGCTACACCTTC.

This clonotype was found a few times. The V gene is TRBV7-8, the J gene TRBJ2-2, with 9 bases matching TRBD2. The ends lost 4 bases at V and 7 bases at J; junction bases unmatched: 4. The germline V gene encodes CDR1 SGHVS and CDR2 FQNEAQ. The CDR3 has 14 amino acids. CDR3 region: CASSSSGVGGELFF. CDR3 DNA: TGTGCCAGCAGCTCTAGCGGGGTGGGCGGGGAGCTGTTTTTT.

The rearrangement uses TRBV7-2 and TRBJ2-3, with D uncertain. The CDR3 extends over 12 amino acids. Germline V CDR1 and CDR2: SGHTA, FQGNSA. V shed 5 bases and J shed 11 bases, with 14 bases lying between them. This CDR3 is CASSIYPAEQYF. In DNA, the CDR3 is TGTGCCAGCAGCATATACCCGGCAGAGCAGTATTTT.

This clonotype was seen a handful of times. The rearrangement links TRBV7-2 to TRBJ1-2; 9 bases fit TRBD1. With V trimmed by 1 base and J by 4 bases, 10 bases remained unmatched. Germline-derived CDR1 and CDR2 are SGHTA and FQGNSA. The CDR3 is 17 residues long. The CDR3 region is CASSLVGSGQGTYGYTF. The DNA for the CDR3 is TGTGCCAGCAGCTTAGTGGGTTCGGGACAGGGTACCTATGGCTACACCTTC.

The table lists this clonotype with a few counts. The rearrangement joins TRBV7-8 to TRBJ1-2; no clear D gene. The V gene lost 5 bases and the J gene lost 1 base, with 14 bases spanning the gap. The CDR3 runs 15 residues. Germline CDR1 is SGHVS and CDR2 is FQNEAQ. For the CDR3, the DNA is TGTGCCAGCAGCCCACTCACCGACCTTAACTATGGCTACACCTTC. Amino acid sequence: CASSPLTDLNYGYTF.

This chain uses TRBV10-2 with TRBJ1-1; tentative D call: TRBD1 (5 bases). The V end was cut by 6 bases, the J end by 11 bases, with 16 bases between. The length of the CDR3 is 12 residues. The V gene's germline CDR1 is WSHSY and CDR2 SAAADI. DNA of the CDR3: TGCGCCAGCAGGGGGGAGGGCGGGCACGCTTTCTTT. This encodes CASRGEGGHAFF.

CDR3 bases: TGTGCCAGCAGTTACTCGATGGTGGCAGGAGGGACTGAAGCTTTCTTT. Amino acid sequence: CASSYSMVAGGTEAFF. This chain connects TRBV6-5 to TRBJ1-1; D uncertain. CDR1 and CDR2 from the germline V gene are MNHEY and SVGAGI. This CDR3 comprises 16 residues. V lost 0 bases, J lost 5 bases, and 16 bases lay in between.

This clonotype has only a few counts. The chain recombines TRBV20-1 with TRBJ1-2; D is unclear. The CDR3 is 13 amino acids. V was trimmed by 3 bases and J by 2 bases, leaving 10 bases between them. Germline V lookup: CDR1 DFQATT, CDR2 SNEGSKA (reference sequence). CDR3 DNA: TGCAGTGCTAGTATCGTAACCAACTATGGCTACACCTTC. It codes for CSASIVTNYGYTF.

The chain is built from TRBV7-9 and TRBJ1-1; TRBD1 aligns across 9 bases. The J segment lost 0 bases and the V segment lost 5 bases, leaving 7 bases of the junction unmatched. The CDR3 length is 16 residues. Germline V gene lookup returns CDR1 SEHNR and CDR2 FQNEAQ (reference sequence). The CDR3 bases are TGTGCCAGCAGCCCCAACAGGGGGCAAATGAACACTGAAGCTTTCTTT. Residues: CASSPNRGQMNTEAFF.

The chain joins TRBV11-3 to TRBJ2-7; the D call may be TRBD1 or TRBD2 (5 bases each). Germline lookup yields CDR1 SGHNT and CDR2 YENEEA. Trimming stripped 6 bases from V and 5 bases from J, with 14 bases between. The CDR3 contains 13 residues. CDR3 region: CASRRDEGNEQYF. DNA of the CDR3: TGTGCCAGCAGAAGGGACGAGGGGAACGAGCAGTACTTC.

The chain recombines TRBV7-2 with TRBJ1-1; no clear D. V lost 7 bases, J lost 1 base, and 13 bases lay in between. Germline lookup yields CDR1 SGHTA and CDR2 FQGNSA. The CDR3 covers 14 residues. The CDR3 bases are TGTGCCAGCACCCTATCGACGGGGAACACTGAAGCTTTCTTT. This codes for CASTLSTGNTEAFF.

This clonotype was counted only a few times. The rearrangement uses TRBV20-1 and TRBJ1-6, with 7 bases identical to TRBD1. After removal of 0 bases from V and 10 bases from J, the junction contained 3 bases not matched to a gene. In germline, CDR1 is DFQATT, CDR2 SNEGSKA (reference sequence). The length of the CDR3 is 13 residues. DNA of the CDR3: TGCAGTGCTAGAGACAGGGGGGACTCACCCCTCCACTTT. Translation: CSARDRGDSPLHF.

J is TRBJ1-4 and V is TRBV28; D gene ambiguous. Trimming removed 2 bases from V and 8 bases from J, with 6 bases in between. The CDR3 runs to 12 residues. Per the germline V gene, CDR1 is MDHEN and CDR2 is SYDVKM. The CDR3 here is CASSLQGEKLFF. CDR3 DNA: TGTGCCAGCAGTTTACAAGGAGAAAAACTGTTTTTT.

V is TRBV20-1 and J is TRBJ2-2; 12 nucleotides agree with TRBD1. Germline V gives CDR1 DFQATT, CDR2 SNEGSKA (reference sequence). Losses at the gene ends were 4 bases for V and 5 bases for J; bases not matched to a gene: 11. The CDR3 extends over 17 amino acids. The CDR3 nucleotides are TGCAGTGCTACCGATCGGGACAGGGGGCTGGGGACCGGGGAGCTGTTTTTT. It encodes CSATDRDRGLGTGELFF.

The J gene is TRBJ2-1, the V gene TRBV6-4, with TRBD1 matching 9 bases. There are 15 residues in the CDR3. CDR1 and CDR2 (germline): MRHNA, SNTAGT. With V trimmed by 4 bases and J by 4 bases, 5 bases remained unmatched. CDR3 amino acids: CASSAGQGDYNEQFF. The DNA of the CDR3 is TGTGCCAGCAGTGCGGGACAGGGTGATTACAATGAGCAGTTCTTC.

This clonotype was detected a few times. V is TRBV18 and J is TRBJ1-2; unclear D gene. In germline, CDR1 is KGHSH, CDR2 LQKENI. CDR3 length: 13 residues. V lost 3 bases and J lost 5, with 10 bases in between. The CDR3 DNA reads TGTGCCAGCTCACCGGACGGAGGATATGGCTACACCTTC. It is translated as CASSPDGGYGYTF.

V usage is TRBV21-1 and J usage is TRBJ1-2; TRBD1, the D gene given by the table, was not confirmed from the DNA. TRBV21-1 is a recognized pseudogene. The CDR3 contains 14 residues. The CDR3 DNA sequence: TGTGCCAGCAGCCGTCGGGACACCTACTATGGCTACACCTTC. Translation gives CASSRRDTYYGYTF.

V gene TRBV6-1 combines with J gene TRBJ1-5; 7 nucleotides match TRBD1. CDR3 length: 15 amino acids. V was clipped by 6 bases and J by 1 base; unmatched bases: 6. Germline lookup yields CDR1 MNHNS and CDR2 SASEGT. The CDR3 is CASSPSRGSNQPQHF. CDR3 DNA sequence: TGTGCCAGCAGCCCCAGCAGGGGGAGCAATCAGCCCCAGCATTTT.